The rows below give T cell receptor beta chains drawn from one sample of a study of T cells after yellow fever vaccination. TCRdb passed the 5' RACE reads through MiXCR, listing each CDR3 protein once. The repertoire consists of some 600,000 distinct CDR3 sequences, with less than 20% occurring once and the leading ten covering roughly 17%. Sample: PBMCs, taken 5 to 6 days after the first yellow fever vaccination. Source of these receptors: a man in his late teens or twenties who received the YFV17D yellow fever vaccine. The CDR3 runs from the conserved cysteine through the conserved F or W. The D gene is left open where the match is weak. Size tells how often a clone was seen (once, few, many) or the class of an expanded clone, and some rows leave it out.

CDR3	DNA	size	J	V	D	length
CSARVGTRGNTIYF	TGCAGTGCTAGAGTGGGGACGCGGGGAAACACCATATATTTT	few	TRBJ1-3	TRBV20-1	.	14
CASSYGQFNYGYTF	TGCGCCAGCAGCTACGGACAGTTTAACTATGGCTACACCTTC	.	TRBJ1-2	TRBV5-1	.	14
CASTTDRF	TGTGCCAGCACTACGGACAGGTTT	few	TRBJ1-1	TRBV6-4	TRBD1	8
CASSAGMQETQYF	TGTGCCAGCAGCGCAGGGATGCAAGAGACCCAGTACTTC	.	TRBJ2-5	TRBV9	.	13
CASSPPAIKNTEAFF	TGTGCCAGCTCACCACCGGCAATCAAAAACACTGAAGCTTTCTTT	.	TRBJ1-1	TRBV18	.	15
CASSLVASGEDNEQFF	TGTGCCAGCAGCTTAGTGGCTAGCGGGGAGGACAATGAGCAGTTCTTC	.	TRBJ2-1	TRBV7-6	TRBD2	16
CASGLGQTMNTEAFF	TGTGCCAGCGGCCTGGGACAGACGATGAACACTGAAGCTTTCTTT	few	TRBJ1-1	TRBV12-3/TRBV12-4	TRBD1	15
CASYQGAGAENTIYF	TGTGCCAGCTATCAGGGGGCCGGGGCGGAAAACACCATATATTTT	.	TRBJ1-3	TRBV2	TRBD1	15
CASSRTGLAGGGTDTQYF	TGTGCCAGCAGCCGTACGGGACTAGCGGGGGGCGGCACAGATACGCAGTATTTT	few	TRBJ2-3	TRBV6-1	TRBD2	18
CASSWGQGRNEQYF	TGTGCCAGCAGCTGGGGACAGGGAAGAAACGAGCAGTACTTC	.	TRBJ2-7	TRBV5-4	TRBD1	14
CATSRLAGGPNTQYF	TGTGCCACCAGCAGACTAGCGGGGGGGCCGAATACGCAGTATTTT	.	TRBJ2-3	TRBV15	TRBD2	15
CATSEGNAGGGSNEQFF	TGTGCCACCAGTGAAGGAAATGCGGGAGGGGGTTCCAATGAGCAGTTCTTC	few	TRBJ2-1	TRBV24-1	TRBD2	17
CSARAAHPTETQYF	TGCAGCGCCCGGGCGGCTCACCCCACAGAGACCCAGTACTTC	.	TRBJ2-5	TRBV29-1	.	14
CASSLGSDTDTQYF	TGTGCCAGCAGCTTAGGATCCGACACAGATACGCAGTATTTT	few	TRBJ2-3	TRBV7-9	.	14
CATSEAPLAGGPHEQFF	TGTGCCACCAGTGAGGCCCCTCTAGCGGGGGGGCCCCATGAGCAGTTCTTC	.	TRBJ2-1	TRBV24-1	TRBD2	17
CASSPAGGRFYEQYF	TGTGCCAGCAGCCCCGCGGGGGGGCGTTTCTACGAGCAGTACTTC	.	TRBJ2-7	TRBV7-8	TRBD2	15
CASTDRVGTSGGTPPDTQYF	TGTGCCAGCACCGACAGGGTAGGGACTAGCGGGGGGACCCCCCCGGATACGCAGTATTTT	few	TRBJ2-3	TRBV6-2/TRBV6-3	TRBD2	20
CASRQGNQETQYF	TGTGCCAGCAGACAGGGCAACCAAGAGACCCAGTACTTC	.	TRBJ2-5	TRBV28	.	13
CASSPRTVTNEKLFF	TGTGCCAGCTCACCCCGGACAGTAACTAATGAAAAACTGTTTTTT	.	TRBJ1-4	TRBV18	.	15
CASSQSTDIGANVLTF	TGCGCCAGCAGCCAATCCACCGATATTGGGGCCAACGTCCTGACTTTC	.	TRBJ2-6	TRBV4-1	.	16
CASSLPVRSGNTIYF	TGTGCCAGCAGCCTTCCTGTCCGCTCTGGAAACACCATATATTTT	.	TRBJ1-3	TRBV7-2	.	15
CASSALALNQPQHF	TGTGCCAGCAGTGCCCTGGCTCTTAATCAGCCCCAGCATTTT	few	TRBJ1-5	TRBV12-3/TRBV12-4	.	14
CASSLDRLLLYNEQFF	TGTGCCAGCAGCTTAGATCGACTATTACTCTACAATGAGCAGTTCTTC	few	TRBJ2-1	TRBV7-9	.	16
CASGWGMGNTEAFF	TGTGCTAGTGGTTGGGGCATGGGGAACACTGAAGCTTTCTTT	.	TRBJ1-1	TRBV12-5	.	14
CASSELVGYHEKLFF	TGTGCCAGCAGTGAACTCGTTGGGTATCATGAAAAACTGTTTTTT	few	TRBJ1-4	TRBV25-1	.	15
CASSDSSRGESTDTQYF	TGTGCCAGCAGCGACTCATCAAGAGGGGAGAGCACAGATACGCAGTATTTT	.	TRBJ2-3	TRBV21-1	.	17
CASKERGAYGYTF	TGTGCCAGCAAGGAACGGGGAGCTTATGGCTACACCTTC	.	TRBJ1-2	TRBV2	.	13
CASSFGTGRYNEQFF	TGCGCCAGCAGCTTTGGGACAGGCAGATACAATGAGCAGTTCTTC	few	TRBJ2-1	TRBV5-1	TRBD1	15
CASSLRGDQPQHF	TGTGCCAGCAGCTTACGGGGGGACCAGCCCCAGCATTTT	many	TRBJ1-5	TRBV7-2	.	13
CAWNVAGGTQYF	TGTGCCTGGAATGTAGCGGGGGGGACGCAGTATTTT	few	TRBJ2-3	TRBV30	TRBD2	12
CSVKGVNTEAFF	TGCAGCGTGAAGGGAGTGAACACTGAAGCTTTCTTT	few	TRBJ1-1	TRBV29-1	.	12
CASRYLHLSYEQYF	TGTGCCAGCAGATACCTACACCTCTCCTACGAGCAGTACTTC	.	TRBJ2-7	TRBV6-2/TRBV6-3	.	14
CASSLDSGTTAYEQYF	TGCGCCAGCAGCTTGGATTCCGGGACGACGGCCTACGAGCAGTACTTC	few	TRBJ2-7	TRBV5-1	.	16
CASSRGDIGQEKLFF	TGTGCCAGCAGCCGGGGGGACATCGGGCAGGAAAAACTGTTTTTT	few	TRBJ1-4	TRBV7-8	.	15
CSARSSGGPGEQFF	TGCAGTGCTAGGTCTAGCGGGGGGCCGGGTGAGCAGTTCTTC	.	TRBJ2-1	TRBV20-1	TRBD2	14
CASSLGVGSADTQYF	TGTGCCAGCAGCTTAGGCGTCGGGTCGGCAGATACGCAGTATTTT	.	TRBJ2-3	TRBV7-6	.	15
CASSQAGQENNEQFF	TGCGCCAGCAGCCAAGCGGGACAGGAGAACAATGAGCAGTTCTTC	.	TRBJ2-1	TRBV4-3	TRBD1	15
CATSRDHYEQYF	TGTGCCACCAGCAGAGACCACTACGAGCAGTACTTC	.	TRBJ2-7	TRBV15	.	12
CASSATRGYGYTF	TGTGCCAGCAGCGCGACACGGGGATATGGCTACACCTTC	few	TRBJ1-2	TRBV5-4	.	13
CAISEIGGNQPQHF	TGTGCCATCAGTGAGATCGGCGGAAATCAGCCCCAGCATTTT	.	TRBJ1-5	TRBV10-3	.	14
CASLGFQSTVSNQPQHF	TGTGCCAGTCTAGGATTCCAATCGACGGTAAGCAATCAGCCCCAGCATTTT	many	TRBJ1-5	TRBV6-2/TRBV6-3	.	17
CASSTGLAGGSFTDTQYF	TGTGCCAGCAGCACAGGGCTAGCGGGGGGTAGCTTCACAGATACGCAGTATTTT	.	TRBJ2-3	TRBV9	TRBD2	18
CASISGSNTGELFF	TGTGCCAGCATCTCAGGCAGCAACACCGGGGAGCTGTTTTTT	many	TRBJ2-2	TRBV6-1	.	14
CASSLGGTSAADVQETQYF	TGCGCCAGCAGCTTGGGCGGGACTAGCGCTGCCGATGTACAAGAGACCCAGTACTTC	.	TRBJ2-5	TRBV5-1	TRBD2	19
CASSQEGHYGYTF	TGCGCCAGCAGCCAAGAAGGTCACTATGGCTACACCTTC	once	TRBJ1-2	TRBV4-1	.	13
CASSQEGFERGTSTDTQYF	TGCGCCAGCAGCCAAGAGGGCTTCGAGCGGGGGACTAGCACAGATACGCAGTATTTT	.	TRBJ2-3	TRBV4-1	TRBD2	19
CASSPRSSQGTQYF	TGTGCCAGCTCACCACGGAGTTCCCAGGGGACCCAGTACTTC	.	TRBJ2-5	TRBV18	.	14
CASSPPGTPTDTQYF	TGTGCCAGCAGTCCGCCCGGGACACCCACAGATACGCAGTATTTT	many	TRBJ2-3	TRBV27	.	15
CASSDHPFNYGYTF	TGTGCCAGCAGTGATCATCCCTTTAACTATGGCTACACCTTC	.	TRBJ1-2	TRBV25-1	.	14
CASSRADRNQETQYF	TGCGCCAGCTCAAGAGCGGACAGAAACCAAGAGACCCAGTACTTC	many	TRBJ2-5	TRBV5-1	.	15
CASSSGTGGLSFKFF	TGTGCCAGCAGCTCCGGGACAGGAGGTCTAAGTTTTAAGTTCTTC	many	TRBJ2-1	TRBV12-3/TRBV12-4	TRBD1	15
CASSSPGTGGVKEQYF	TGTGCCAGCAGCTCCCCCGGGACAGGGGGCGTGAAGGAGCAGTACTTC	few	TRBJ2-7	TRBV7-9	TRBD1	16
CASSLDTGGRTGELFF	TGCGCCAGCAGCTTGGATACGGGGGGGCGAACCGGGGAGCTGTTTTTT	.	TRBJ2-2	TRBV5-1	TRBD2	16
CASSSGGRRTEAFF	TGTGCCAGCAGCTCCGGAGGGAGGCGAACTGAAGCTTTCTTT	.	TRBJ1-1	TRBV11-2	.	14
CASSLSGSPLHF	TGTGCCAGCAGCTTATCGGGTTCACCCCTCCACTTT	.	TRBJ1-6	TRBV7-2	.	12
CATSEGGQGRTEAFF	TGTGCCACCAGTGAGGGGGGACAGGGGCGCACTGAAGCTTTCTTT	.	TRBJ1-1	TRBV24-1	TRBD1	15
CASSLRRQTNSPLHF	TGTGCCAGCAGCTTAAGGAGGCAAACGAATTCACCCCTCCACTTT	.	TRBJ1-6	TRBV7-9	.	15
CASSPGKREQFF	TGTGCCAGCAGCCCTGGTAAGCGTGAGCAGTTCTTC	.	TRBJ2-1	TRBV11-1	.	12
CASSEPGRNTEAFF	TGTGCCAGCAGTGAGCCCGGGAGGAACACTGAAGCTTTCTTT	.	TRBJ1-1	TRBV6-1	.	14